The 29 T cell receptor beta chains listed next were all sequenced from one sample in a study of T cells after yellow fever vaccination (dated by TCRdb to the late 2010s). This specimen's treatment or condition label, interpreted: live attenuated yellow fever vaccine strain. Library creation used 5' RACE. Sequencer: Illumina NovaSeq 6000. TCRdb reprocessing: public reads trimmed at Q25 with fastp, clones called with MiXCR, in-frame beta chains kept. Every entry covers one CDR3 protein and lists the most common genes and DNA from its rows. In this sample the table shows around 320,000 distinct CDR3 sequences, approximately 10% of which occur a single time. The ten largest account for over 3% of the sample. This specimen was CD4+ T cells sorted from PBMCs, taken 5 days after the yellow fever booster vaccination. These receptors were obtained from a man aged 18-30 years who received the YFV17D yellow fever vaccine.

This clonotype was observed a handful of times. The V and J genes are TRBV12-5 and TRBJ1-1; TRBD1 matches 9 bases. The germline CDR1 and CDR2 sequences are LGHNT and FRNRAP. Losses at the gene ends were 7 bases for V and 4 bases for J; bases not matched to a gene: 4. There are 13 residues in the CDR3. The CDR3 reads CASAWDRATEAFF. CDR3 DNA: TGTGCTAGTGCTTGGGACAGGGCCACTGAAGCTTTCTTT. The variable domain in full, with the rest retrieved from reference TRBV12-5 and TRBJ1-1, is DARVTQTPRHKVTEMGQEVTMRCQPILGHNTVFWYRQTMMQGLELLAYFRNRAPLDDSGMPKDRFSAEMPDATLATLKIQPSEPRDSAVYFCASAWDRATEAFFGQGTRLTVV.

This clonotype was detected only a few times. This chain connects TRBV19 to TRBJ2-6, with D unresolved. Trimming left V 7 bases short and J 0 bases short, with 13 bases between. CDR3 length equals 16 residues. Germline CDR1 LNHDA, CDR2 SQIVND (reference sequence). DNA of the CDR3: TGTGCCAGTACCGATATAACAGCCTCTGGGGCCAACGTCCTGACTTTC. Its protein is CASTDITASGANVLTF.

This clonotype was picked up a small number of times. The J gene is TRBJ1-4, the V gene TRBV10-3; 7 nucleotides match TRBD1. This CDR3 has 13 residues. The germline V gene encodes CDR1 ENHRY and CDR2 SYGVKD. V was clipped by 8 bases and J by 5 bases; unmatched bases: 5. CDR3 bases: TGTGCCATCCGCTACAGGGGAAATGAAAAACTGTTTTTT. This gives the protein CAIRYRGNEKLFF.

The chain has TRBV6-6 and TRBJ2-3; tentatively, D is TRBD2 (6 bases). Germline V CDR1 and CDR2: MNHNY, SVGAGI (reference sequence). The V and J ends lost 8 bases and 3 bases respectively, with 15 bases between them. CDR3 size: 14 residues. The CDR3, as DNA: TGTGCCAGCCGGGGGATATGGGGGACAGATACGCAGTATTTT. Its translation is CASRGIWGTDTQYF.

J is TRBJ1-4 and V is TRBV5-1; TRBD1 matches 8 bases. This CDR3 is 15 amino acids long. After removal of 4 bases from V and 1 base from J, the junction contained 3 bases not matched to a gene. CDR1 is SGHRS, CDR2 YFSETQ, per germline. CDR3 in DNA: TGCGCCAGCAGCGACGGACAGGGAACTAATGAAAAACTGTTTTTT. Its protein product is CASSDGQGTNEKLFF.

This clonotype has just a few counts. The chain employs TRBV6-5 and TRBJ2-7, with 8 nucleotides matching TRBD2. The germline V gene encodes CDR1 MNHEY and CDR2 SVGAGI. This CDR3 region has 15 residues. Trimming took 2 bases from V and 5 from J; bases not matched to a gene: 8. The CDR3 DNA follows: TGTGCCAGCAGTTACCTCGGCGGGGGGCACCACGAGCAGTACTTC. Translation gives CASSYLGGGHHEQYF.

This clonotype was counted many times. The DNA of the CDR3 is TGTGCCAGTAGTATCCAGGGGAACACTGAAGCTTTCTTT. Amino acid sequence: CASSIQGNTEAFF. This chain links TRBV19 with TRBJ1-1; TRBD1 might be the D (5 bases). Germline lookup yields CDR1 LNHDA and CDR2 SQIVND (reference sequence). This CDR3 contains 13 residues. The ends were cut back, 3 bases at V and 1 base at J, with 6 bases in the middle.

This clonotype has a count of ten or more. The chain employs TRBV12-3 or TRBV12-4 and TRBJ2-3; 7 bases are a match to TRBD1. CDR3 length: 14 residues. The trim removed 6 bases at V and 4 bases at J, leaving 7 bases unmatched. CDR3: CASSSTGSPDTQYF. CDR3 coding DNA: TGTGCCAGCAGCTCGACAGGGTCACCAGATACGCAGTATTTT.

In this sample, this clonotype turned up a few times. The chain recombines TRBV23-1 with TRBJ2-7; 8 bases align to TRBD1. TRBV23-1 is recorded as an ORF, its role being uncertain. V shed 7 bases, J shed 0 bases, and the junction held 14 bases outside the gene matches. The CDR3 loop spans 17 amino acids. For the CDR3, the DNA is TGCGCCAGCACCCTCCCGGGGGACAGGTTGAGCTCCTACGAGCAGTACTTC. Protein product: CASTLPGDRLSSYEQYF.

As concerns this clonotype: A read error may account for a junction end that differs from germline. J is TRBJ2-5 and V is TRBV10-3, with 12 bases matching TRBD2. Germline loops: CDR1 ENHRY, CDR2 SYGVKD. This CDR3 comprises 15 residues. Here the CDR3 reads CVISPGLAGQETQYF. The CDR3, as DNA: TGTGTCATCAGTCCAGGACTAGCGGGGCAAGAGACCCAGTACTTC.

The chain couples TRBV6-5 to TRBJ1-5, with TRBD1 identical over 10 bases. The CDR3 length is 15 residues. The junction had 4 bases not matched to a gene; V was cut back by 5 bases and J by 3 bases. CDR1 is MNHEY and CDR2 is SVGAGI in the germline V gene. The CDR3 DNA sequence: TGTGCCAGCAGTACCGGGACAGGGGTCAATCAGCCCCAGCATTTT. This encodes CASSTGTGVNQPQHF.

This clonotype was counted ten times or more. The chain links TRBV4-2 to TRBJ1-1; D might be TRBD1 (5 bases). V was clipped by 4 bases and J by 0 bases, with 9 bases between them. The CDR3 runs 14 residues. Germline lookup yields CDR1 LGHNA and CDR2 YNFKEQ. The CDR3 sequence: CASSPGRMNTEAFF. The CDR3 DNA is TGTGCCAGCAGCCCGGGACGGATGAACACTGAAGCTTTCTTT.

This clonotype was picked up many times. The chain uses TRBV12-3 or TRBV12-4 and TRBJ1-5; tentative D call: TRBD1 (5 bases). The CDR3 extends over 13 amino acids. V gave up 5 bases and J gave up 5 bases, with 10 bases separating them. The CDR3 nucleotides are TGTGCCAGCAGTAGGGACTGGGATCAGCCCCAGCATTTT. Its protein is CASSRDWDQPQHF.

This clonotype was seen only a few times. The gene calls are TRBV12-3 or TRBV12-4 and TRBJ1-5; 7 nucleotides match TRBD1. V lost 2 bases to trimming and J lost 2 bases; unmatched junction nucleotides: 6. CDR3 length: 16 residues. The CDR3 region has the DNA TGTGCCAGCAGTTTACAGGGGCAGGGGGGCAATCAGCCCCAGCATTTT. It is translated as CASSLQGQGGNQPQHF.

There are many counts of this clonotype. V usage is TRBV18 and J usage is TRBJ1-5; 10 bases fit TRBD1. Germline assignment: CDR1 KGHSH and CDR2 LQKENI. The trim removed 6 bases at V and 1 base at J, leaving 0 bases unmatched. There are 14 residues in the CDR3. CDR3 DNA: TGTGCCAGCTCGGGACAGGGGAGCAATCAGCCCCAGCATTTT. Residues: CASSGQGSNQPQHF.

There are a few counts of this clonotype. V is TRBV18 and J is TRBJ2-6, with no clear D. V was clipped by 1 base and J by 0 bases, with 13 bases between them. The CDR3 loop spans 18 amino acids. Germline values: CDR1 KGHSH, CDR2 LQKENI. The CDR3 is CASSPQEFRSSGANVLTF. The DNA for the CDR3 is TGTGCCAGCTCACCACAGGAATTTCGTTCCTCTGGGGCCAACGTCCTGACTTTC. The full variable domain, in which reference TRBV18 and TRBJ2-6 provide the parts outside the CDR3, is NAGVMQNPRHLVRRRGQEARLRCSPMKGHSHVYWYRQLPEEGLKFMVYLQKENIIDESGMPKERFSAEFPKEGPSILRIQQVVRGDSAAYFCASSPQEFRSSGANVLTFGAGSRLTVL.

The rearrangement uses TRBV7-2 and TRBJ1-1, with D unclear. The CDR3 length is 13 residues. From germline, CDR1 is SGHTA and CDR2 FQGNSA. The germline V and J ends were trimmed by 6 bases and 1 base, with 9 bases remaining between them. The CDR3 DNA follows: TGTGCCAGCAGTCAAATGGCGAACACTGAAGCTTTCTTT. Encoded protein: CASSQMANTEAFF.

The CDR3 region has the DNA TGTGCCAGCAGAACAGGGAGCAGTGAGCAGTTCTTC. It yields the protein CASRTGSSEQFF. The chain uses TRBV6-5 and TRBJ2-1; the D gene is possibly TRBD1 (6 bases). V was shortened by 6 bases and J by 9 bases, with 12 bases between the two germline ends. Germline CDR1 is MNHEY and CDR2 is SVGAGI. The CDR3 is made up of 12 amino acids.

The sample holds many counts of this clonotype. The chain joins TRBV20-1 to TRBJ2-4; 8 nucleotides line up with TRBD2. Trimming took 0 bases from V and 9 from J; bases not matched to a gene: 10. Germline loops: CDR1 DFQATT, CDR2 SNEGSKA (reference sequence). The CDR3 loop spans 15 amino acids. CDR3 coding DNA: TGCAGTGCTAGAGAAAAGCCGGGGGGGGCCGGCATTCAGTACTTC. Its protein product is CSAREKPGGAGIQYF.

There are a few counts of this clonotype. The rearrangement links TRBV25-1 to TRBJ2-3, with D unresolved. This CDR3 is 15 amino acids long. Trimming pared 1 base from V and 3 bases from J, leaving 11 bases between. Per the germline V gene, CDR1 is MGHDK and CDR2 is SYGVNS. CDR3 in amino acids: CASSEWVGSTDTQYF. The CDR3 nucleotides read TGTGCCAGCAGTGAATGGGTGGGTTCGACAGATACGCAGTATTTT.

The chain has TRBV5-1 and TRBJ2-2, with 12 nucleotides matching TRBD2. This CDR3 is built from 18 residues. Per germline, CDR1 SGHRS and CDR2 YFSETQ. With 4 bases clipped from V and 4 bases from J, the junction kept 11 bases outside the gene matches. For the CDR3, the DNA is TGCGCCAGCAGCAACGGACTAGCGGGGCCGCGTCGCACCGGGGAGCTGTTTTTT. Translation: CASSNGLAGPRRTGELFF.

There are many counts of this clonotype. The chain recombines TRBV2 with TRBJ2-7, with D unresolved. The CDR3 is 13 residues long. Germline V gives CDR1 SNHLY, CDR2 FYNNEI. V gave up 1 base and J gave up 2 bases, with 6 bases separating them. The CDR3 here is CASSEGQTYEQYV. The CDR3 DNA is TGTGCCAGCAGTGAAGGTCAGACCTACGAGCAGTACGTC.

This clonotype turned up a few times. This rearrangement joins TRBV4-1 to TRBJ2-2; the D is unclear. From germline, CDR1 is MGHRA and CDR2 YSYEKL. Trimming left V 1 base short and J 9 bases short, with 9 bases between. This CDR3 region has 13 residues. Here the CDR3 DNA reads TGCGCCAGCAGCCAAGGGTTGGGAAGGGAGCTGTTTTTT. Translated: CASSQGLGRELFF.

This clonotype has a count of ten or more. The CDR3 DNA reads as TGCGCCAGCAGCTTCGGGCCTAGCGGCACAGATACGCAGTATTTT. Its translation: CASSFGPSGTDTQYF. The chain employs TRBV5-1 and TRBJ2-3; a possible D gene is TRBD2 (6 bases). V was cut by 2 bases and J by 1 base, with 11 bases left in between. Germline assignment: CDR1 SGHRS and CDR2 YFSETQ. The CDR3 sequence is 15 residues long.

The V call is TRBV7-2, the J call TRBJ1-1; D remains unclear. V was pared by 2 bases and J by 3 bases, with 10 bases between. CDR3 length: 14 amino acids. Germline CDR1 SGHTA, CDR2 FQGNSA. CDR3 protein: CASSLTWRDTEAFF. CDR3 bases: TGTGCCAGCAGCTTAACATGGAGGGACACTGAAGCTTTCTTT.

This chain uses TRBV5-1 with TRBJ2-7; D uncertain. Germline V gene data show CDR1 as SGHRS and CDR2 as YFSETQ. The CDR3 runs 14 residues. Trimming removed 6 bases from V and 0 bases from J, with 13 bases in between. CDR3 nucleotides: TGCGCCAGCACTGTGGGCGGAAGCTCCTACGAGCAGTACTTC. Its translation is CASTVGGSSYEQYF.

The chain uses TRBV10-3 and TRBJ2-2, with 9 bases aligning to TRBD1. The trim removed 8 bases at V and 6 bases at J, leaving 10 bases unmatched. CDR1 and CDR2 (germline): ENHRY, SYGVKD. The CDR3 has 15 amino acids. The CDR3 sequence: CAIRDRDSYAGELFF. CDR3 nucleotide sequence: TGTGCCATCCGGGACAGGGATTCGTATGCCGGGGAGCTGTTTTTT.

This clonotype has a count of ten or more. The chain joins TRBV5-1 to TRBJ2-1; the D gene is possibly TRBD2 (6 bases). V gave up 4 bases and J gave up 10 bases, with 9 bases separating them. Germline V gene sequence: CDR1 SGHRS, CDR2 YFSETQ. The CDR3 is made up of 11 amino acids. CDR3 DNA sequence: TGCGCCAGCAGCGGGGAGGTCGAGCAGTTCTTC. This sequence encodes CASSGEVEQFF.

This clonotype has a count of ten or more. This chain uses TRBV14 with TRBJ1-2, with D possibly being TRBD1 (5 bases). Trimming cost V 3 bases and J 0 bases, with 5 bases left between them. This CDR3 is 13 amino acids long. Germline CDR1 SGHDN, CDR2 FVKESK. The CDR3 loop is CASSQGANYGYTF. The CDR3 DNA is TGTGCCAGCAGCCAGGGGGCTAACTATGGCTACACCTTC.